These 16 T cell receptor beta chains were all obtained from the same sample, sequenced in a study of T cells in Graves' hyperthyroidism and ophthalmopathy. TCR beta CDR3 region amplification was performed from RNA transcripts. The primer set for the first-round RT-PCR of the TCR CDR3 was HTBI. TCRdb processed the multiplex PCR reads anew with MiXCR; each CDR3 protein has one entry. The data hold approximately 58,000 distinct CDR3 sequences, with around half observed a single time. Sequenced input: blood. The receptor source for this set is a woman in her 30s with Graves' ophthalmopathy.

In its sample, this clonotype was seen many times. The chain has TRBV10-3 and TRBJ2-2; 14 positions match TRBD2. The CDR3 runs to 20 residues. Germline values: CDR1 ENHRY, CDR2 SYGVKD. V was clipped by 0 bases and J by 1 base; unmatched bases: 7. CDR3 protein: CAISESPGLAGVGNTGELFF. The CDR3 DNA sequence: TGTGCCATCAGTGAGTCACCGGGACTAGCGGGAGTGGGGAACACCGGGGAGCTGTTTTTT.

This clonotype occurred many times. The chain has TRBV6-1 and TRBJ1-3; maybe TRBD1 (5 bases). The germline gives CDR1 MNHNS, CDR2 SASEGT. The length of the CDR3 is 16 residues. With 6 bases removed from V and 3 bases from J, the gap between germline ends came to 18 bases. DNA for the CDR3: TGTGCCAGCAGCTACGGGACCGTAGATGATGGAAACACCATATATTTT. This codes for CASSYGTVDDGNTIYF.

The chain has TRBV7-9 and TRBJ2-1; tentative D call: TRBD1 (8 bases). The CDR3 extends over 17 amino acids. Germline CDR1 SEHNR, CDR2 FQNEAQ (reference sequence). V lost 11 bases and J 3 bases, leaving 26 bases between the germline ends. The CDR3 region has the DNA TGTGCCGGCGACACAGGGGGGGTAGCACTTAACTACAATGAGCAGTTCTTC. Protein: CAGDTGGVALNYNEQFF.

CDR3 residues: CASSDSMGGYEQYF. DNA of the CDR3: TGCGCCAGCAGTGACTCGATGGGCGGGTACGAGCAGTACTTC. The J gene is TRBJ2-7, the V gene TRBV10-2; the D gene is possibly TRBD2 (5 bases). CDR3 length: 14 residues. CDR1 WSHSY and CDR2 SAAADI come from the germline V gene. V gave up 3 bases and J gave up 4 bases, with 13 bases separating them.

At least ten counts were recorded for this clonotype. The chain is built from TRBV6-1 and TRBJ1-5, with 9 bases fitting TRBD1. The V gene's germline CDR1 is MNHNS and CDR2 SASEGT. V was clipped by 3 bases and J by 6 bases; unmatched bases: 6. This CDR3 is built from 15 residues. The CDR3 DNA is TGTGCCAGCAGTGACCAGGACAGGGGTAGTCAGCCCCAGCATTTT. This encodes CASSDQDRGSQPQHF.

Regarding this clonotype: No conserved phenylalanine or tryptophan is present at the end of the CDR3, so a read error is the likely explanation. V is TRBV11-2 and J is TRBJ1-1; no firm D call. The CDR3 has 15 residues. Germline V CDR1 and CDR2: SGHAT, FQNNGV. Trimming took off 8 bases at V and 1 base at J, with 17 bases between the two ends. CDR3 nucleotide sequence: TGTGCCAGCGGCCTAGAACAGATTTGGAACACTGAAGCTTTCTGT. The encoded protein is CASGLEQIWNTEAFC.

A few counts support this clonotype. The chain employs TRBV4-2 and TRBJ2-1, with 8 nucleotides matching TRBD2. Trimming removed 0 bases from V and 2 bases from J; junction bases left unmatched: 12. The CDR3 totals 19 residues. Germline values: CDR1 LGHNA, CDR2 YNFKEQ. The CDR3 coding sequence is TGTGCCAGCAGCCAAGAAAGCCCAGCGAGCGGGAGTACCTACAATGAGCAGTTCTTC. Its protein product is CASSQESPASGSTYNEQFF.

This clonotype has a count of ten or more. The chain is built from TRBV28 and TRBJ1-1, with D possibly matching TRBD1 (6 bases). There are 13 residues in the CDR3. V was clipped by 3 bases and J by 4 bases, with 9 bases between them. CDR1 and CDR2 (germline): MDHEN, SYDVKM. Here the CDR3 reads CASSFRGVTEAFF. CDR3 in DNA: TGTGCCAGCAGTTTTAGGGGGGTCACTGAAGCTTTCTTT. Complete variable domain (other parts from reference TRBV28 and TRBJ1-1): DVKVTQSSRYLVKRTGEKVFLECVQDMDHENMFWYRQDPGLGLRLIYFSYDVKMKEKGDIPEGYSVSREKKERFSLILESASTNQTSMYLCASSFRGVTEAFFGQGTRLTVV.

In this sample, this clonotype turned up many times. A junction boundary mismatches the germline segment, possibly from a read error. The CDR3, as DNA: TGTGCTAGCAGCTTAGAATCAGGGGGCAGGTCCTACAATGAGCAGTTCTTC. This gives the protein CASSLESGGRSYNEQFF. The V gene is TRBV7-7, the J gene TRBJ2-1; 8 bases are shared with TRBD1. Germline loops: CDR1 SSHAT, CDR2 FNYEAQ (reference sequence). The CDR3 totals 17 residues.

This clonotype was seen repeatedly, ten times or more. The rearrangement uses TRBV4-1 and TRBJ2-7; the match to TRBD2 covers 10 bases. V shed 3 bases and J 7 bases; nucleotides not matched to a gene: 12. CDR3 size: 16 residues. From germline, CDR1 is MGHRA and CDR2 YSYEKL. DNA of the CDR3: TGCGCCAGCAGCCAGACGGGACTAGCGTTGAGGGGGGAGCAGTACTTC. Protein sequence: CASSQTGLALRGEQYF.

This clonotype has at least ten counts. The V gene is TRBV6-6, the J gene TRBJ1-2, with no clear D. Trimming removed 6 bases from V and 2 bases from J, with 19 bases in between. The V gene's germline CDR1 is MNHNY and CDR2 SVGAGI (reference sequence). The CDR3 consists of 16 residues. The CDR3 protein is CASRLGTGGENYGYTF. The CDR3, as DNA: TGTGCCAGCAGACTTGGCACGGGTGGGGAGAACTATGGCTACACCTTC.

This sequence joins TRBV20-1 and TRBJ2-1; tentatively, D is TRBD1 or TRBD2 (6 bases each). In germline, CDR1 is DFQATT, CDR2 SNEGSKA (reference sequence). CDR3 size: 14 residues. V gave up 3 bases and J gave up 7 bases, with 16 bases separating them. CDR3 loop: CSASPSRRGNEQFF. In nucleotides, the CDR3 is TGCAGTGCTAGCCCTAGCAGGAGGGGGAATGAGCAGTTCTTC.

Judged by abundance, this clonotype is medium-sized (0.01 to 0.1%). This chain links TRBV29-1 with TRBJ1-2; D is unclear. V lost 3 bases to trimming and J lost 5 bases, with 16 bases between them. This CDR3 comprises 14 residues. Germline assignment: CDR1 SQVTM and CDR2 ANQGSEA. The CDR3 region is CSVDSDGPSYGYTF. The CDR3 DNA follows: TGCAGCGTTGATTCGGACGGACCATCTTATGGCTACACCTTC.

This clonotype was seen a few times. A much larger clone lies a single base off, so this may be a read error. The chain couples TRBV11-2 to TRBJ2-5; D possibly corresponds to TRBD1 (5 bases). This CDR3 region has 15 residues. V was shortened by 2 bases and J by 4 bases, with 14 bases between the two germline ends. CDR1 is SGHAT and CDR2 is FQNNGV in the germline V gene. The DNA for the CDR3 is TGTGCCAGCAGCTTACAAGGGGCAGTTCTAGAGACCCAGTACTTC. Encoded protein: CASSLQGAVLETQYF.

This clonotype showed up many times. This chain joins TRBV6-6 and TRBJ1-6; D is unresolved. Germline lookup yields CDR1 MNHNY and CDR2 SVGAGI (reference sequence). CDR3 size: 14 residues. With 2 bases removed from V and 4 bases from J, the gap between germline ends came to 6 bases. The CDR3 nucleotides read TGTGCCAGCAGTTACGCACAGTATAATTCACCCCTCCACTTT. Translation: CASSYAQYNSPLHF.

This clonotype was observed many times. CDR3 sequence: CSARVRLVNEQFF. CDR3 coding DNA: TGCAGTGCTAGAGTAAGACTAGTCAATGAGCAGTTCTTC. V and J are TRBV20-1 and TRBJ2-1, with TRBD2 as a possible D gene (6 bases). Trimming removed 1 base from V and 6 bases from J, with 10 bases in between. Germline CDR1 is DFQATT and CDR2 is SNEGSKA (reference sequence). This CDR3 has 13 amino acids.